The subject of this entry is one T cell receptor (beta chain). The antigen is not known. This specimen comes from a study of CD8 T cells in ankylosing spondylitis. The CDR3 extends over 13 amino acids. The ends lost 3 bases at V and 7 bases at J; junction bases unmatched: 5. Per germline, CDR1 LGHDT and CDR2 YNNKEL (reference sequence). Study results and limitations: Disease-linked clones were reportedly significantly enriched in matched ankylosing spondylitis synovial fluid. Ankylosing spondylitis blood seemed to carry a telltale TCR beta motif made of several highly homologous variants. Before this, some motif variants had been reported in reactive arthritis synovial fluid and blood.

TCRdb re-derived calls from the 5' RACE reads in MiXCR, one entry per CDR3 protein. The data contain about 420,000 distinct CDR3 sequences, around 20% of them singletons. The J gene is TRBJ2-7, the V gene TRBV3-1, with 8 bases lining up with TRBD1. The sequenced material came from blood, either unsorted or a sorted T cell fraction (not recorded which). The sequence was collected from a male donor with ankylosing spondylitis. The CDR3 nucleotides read TGTGCCAGCAGCCAGGACAGGGTGGAGGAGCAGTACTTC. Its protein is CASSQDRVEEQYF.